The source of this T cell receptor (beta chain) is a study of blood T cell repertoires in COVID-19. Study-wide background: T cells, B-cell-depleted T cells, or PBMCs provided the cDNA or gDNA that served as material.

In the authors' workflow: Nucleated cell counts were estimated from reference gene primer amplification. The assay was immunoSEQ multiplex PCR, and TCRdb's table has in-frame clones only and misses some. For V, J and clone size, that table is used; D and trimming come from the DNA. The repertoire holds 250,000 to 350,000 clones, with 90% as singletons. The CDR3 totals 16 residues. Germline V gives CDR1 SNHLY, CDR2 FYNNEI. V shed 4 bases and J shed 0 bases, with 13 bases lying between them. Seattle patients were enrolled while actively infected and followed longitudinally. The TCR originated in a woman under 40 with COVID-19, enrolled during active disease. Sequences were obtained from peripheral blood. This chain links TRBV2 with TRBJ1-3; D unclear. CDR3 protein: CASSVEGLRSGNTIYF. The CDR3 region has the DNA TGTGCCAGCAGTGTCGAAGGACTCCGCTCTGGAAACACCATATATTTT.